A single sample gave rise to the 32 T cell receptor beta chains below, sequenced in a study of human CD4 T cells and Enterobacteriaceae. Repertoires were generated with immunoSEQ multiplex PCR, while TCRdb's copy carries only in-frame clones and drops some. The sample shows some 570 clones, approximately 37% of them seen only once. FACS sorting after 6-7 days collected CFSE-low CD25+ ICOS+ proliferating activated T cells. Sorted memory CD4+ T cells were CFSE-labeled and cultured 2:1 with irradiated antigen-pulsed autologous monocytes. Memory CD4+ T cells were sorted as all CD4+ cells except CD45RA+CCR7+CD95- naive cells, over 95% pure. Sequencing input: bacteria-reactive CD4+ T cells grown in culture. The sample's subset: CFSE-low proliferating memory CD4 T cells sorted after in vitro stimulation with a heat-inactivated bacterium or M. tuberculosis lysate. These receptors were collected from a human donor in good health.

This chain uses TRBV5-1 with TRBJ2-7, with D hard to call. Germline-derived CDR1 and CDR2 are SGHRS and YFSETQ. This CDR3 spans 13 amino acids. V gave up 0 bases and J gave up 6 bases, with 10 bases separating them. This chain's CDR3 is CASSLEVWGEQYF. As DNA, the CDR3 is TGCGCCAGCAGCTTGGAGGTTTGGGGCGAGCAGTACTTC.

This clone was recorded a few times. The chain links TRBV6-6 to TRBJ1-1; TRBD1 agrees at 7 bases. Germline CDR1 MNHNY, CDR2 SVGAGI (reference sequence). The length of the CDR3 is 14 residues. The trim removed 2 bases at V and 7 bases at J, leaving 7 bases unmatched. The CDR3 coding sequence is TGTGCCAGCAGTTACGGGGGGCAGGGGGGTGAAGCTTTCTTT. Residues: CASSYGGQGGEAFF.

This clone was counted between two and nine times. V and J are TRBV28 and TRBJ1-3; D ambiguous. This CDR3 spans 14 amino acids. Trimming left V 7 bases short and J 4 bases short, with 14 bases between. Germline lookup yields CDR1 MDHEN and CDR2 SYDVKM. The CDR3 spells CASTGGGKGNTIYF. The CDR3 nucleotides are TGTGCCAGCACCGGAGGAGGGAAGGGAAACACCATATATTTT.

This clone has just one count. It is likely a read error: a sequence one base away is far more abundant. This sample includes further DNA sequences coding for the same CDR3. The chain links TRBV11-2 to TRBJ2-5; 9 nucleotides agree with TRBD2. The germline CDR1 and CDR2 sequences are SGHAT and FQNNGV. The CDR3 spans 15 residues. The CDR3 protein is CASSFGAGGRETQYF. CDR3 in DNA: TGCGCCAGCAGCTTTGGGGCGGGGGGGCGAGAGACCCAGTACTTC.

The V and J genes are TRBV7-8 and TRBJ2-7; D is unresolved. Looked up from germline, CDR1 is SGHVS and CDR2 is FQNEAQ. This CDR3 comprises 11 residues. V shed 4 bases and J shed 6 bases, with 7 bases lying between them. The CDR3 DNA follows: TGTGCCAGCAGCTCTGTCTTCGAGCAGTACTTC. It is translated as CASSSVFEQYF. Full variable domain (remainder filled in from reference TRBV7-8 and TRBJ2-7): GAGVSQSPRYKVAKRGQDVALRCDPISGHVSLFWYQQALGQGPEFLTYFQNEAQLDKSGLPSDRFFAERPEGSVSTLKIQRTQQEDSAVYLCASSSVFEQYFGPGTRLTVT.

Relative to its sample, this clone is medium-sized. A far more abundant clone sits one base away, making this likely a read error. The V and J genes are TRBV11-2 and TRBJ2-5, with 9 bases lining up with TRBD2. The CDR3 spans 15 residues. The V gene's germline CDR1 is SGHAT and CDR2 FQNNGV. The CDR3, as DNA: TGTGCCAGCCGCTTTGGGGCGGGGGGGCGAGAGACCCAGTACTTC. Its translation is CASRFGAGGRETQYF.

By frequency in the sample, this clone is medium-sized (0.01 to 0.1%). The rearrangement uses TRBV18 and TRBJ1-2; D is unclear. Looked up from germline, CDR1 is KGHSH and CDR2 is LQKENI. This CDR3 is built from 16 residues. Trimming took off 0 bases at V and 3 bases at J, with 14 bases between the two ends. This CDR3 reads CASSPPEGAEYYGYTF. The CDR3 coding sequence is TGTGCCAGCTCACCACCGGAAGGCGCCGAATACTATGGCTACACCTTC.

J is TRBJ2-3 and V is TRBV28; D assignment may be TRBD1 or TRBD2 (6 bases each). The CDR3 extends over 16 amino acids. Germline V gives CDR1 MDHEN, CDR2 SYDVKM. V was pared by 5 bases and J by 0 bases, with 15 bases between. This CDR3 is CASSKGRGTSTDTQYF. The CDR3 DNA follows: TGTGCCAGCAGTAAAGGACGCGGGACAAGCACAGATACGCAGTATTTT.

This clone was counted only a few times. The chain combines TRBV2 with TRBJ2-7; D call uncertain. The V end was cut by 6 bases, the J end by 3 bases, with 6 bases between. Germline CDR1 SNHLY, CDR2 FYNNEI. The CDR3 extends over 11 amino acids. The CDR3 sequence: CASRGHYEQYF. The CDR3 nucleotides are TGTGCCAGCAGGGGCCACTACGAGCAGTACTTC.

V gene TRBV6-4 combines with J gene TRBJ2-3; 12 bases agree with TRBD2. Germline V gene data show CDR1 as MRHNA and CDR2 as SNTAGT. The V segment lost 5 bases and the J segment 4 bases; nucleotides outside the gene matches: 10. This CDR3 is built from 17 residues. The DNA for the CDR3 is TGTGCCAGCAGTTATCGCTCCGGGACTAGCGGGTCAGATACGCAGTATTTT. Amino acids: CASSYRSGTSGSDTQYF.

This clone has more than one count but fewer than ten. The CDR3 sequence is CASSWAPETQYF. The CDR3 DNA sequence: TGCGCCAGCAGCTGGGCCCCAGAGACCCAGTACTTC. The chain joins TRBV5-1 to TRBJ2-5; D gene ambiguous. There are 12 residues in the CDR3. From germline, CDR1 is SGHRS and CDR2 YFSETQ. V dropped 3 bases and J dropped 4 bases, with 7 bases sitting between them.

The chain combines TRBV11-2 with TRBJ2-1; 14 nucleotides align to TRBD2. Unmatched junction bases numbered 9, after V lost 1 base and J lost 7 bases. Germline V gene sequence: CDR1 SGHAT, CDR2 FQNNGV. The CDR3 has 18 residues. CDR3 region: CASSLAGTSGSRPNEQFF. Here the CDR3 DNA reads TGTGCCAGCAGCTTAGCCGGGACTAGCGGGAGCAGGCCGAATGAGCAGTTCTTC.

Judged by abundance, this clone is large (0.1 to 1%). The genes are TRBV19 and TRBJ2-4, with D unresolved. Trimming stripped 3 bases from V and 2 bases from J, with 8 bases between. Germline CDR1 and CDR2: LNHDA and SQIVND (reference sequence). This CDR3 region has 14 residues. The DNA for the CDR3 is TGTGCCAGTAGTATCGCAACCCCCAAAAACATTCAGTACTTC. It yields the protein CASSIATPKNIQYF. Filled out from reference TRBV19 and TRBJ2-4, the complete variable domain reads DGGITQSPKYLFRKEGQNVTLSCEQNLNHDAMYWYRQDPGQGLRLIYYSQIVNDFQKGDIAEGYSVSREKKESFPLTVTSAQKNPTAFYLCASSIATPKNIQYFGAGTRLSVL.

By proportion, this clone is medium-sized. The chain uses TRBV28 and TRBJ2-5, with D perhaps matching TRBD1 (5 bases). Trimming removed 4 bases from V and 2 bases from J, with 14 bases in between. The CDR3 loop spans 15 amino acids. From germline, CDR1 is MDHEN and CDR2 SYDVKM. The CDR3 spells CASSSLGAPQETQYF. Written as DNA, the CDR3 is TGTGCCAGCAGTTCCCTAGGGGCACCTCAAGAGACCCAGTACTTC.

The chain combines TRBV28 with TRBJ2-2; D may be TRBD1 (6 bases). Germline CDR1 is MDHEN and CDR2 is SYDVKM. V gave up 4 bases and J gave up 3 bases, with 15 bases separating them. The CDR3 is 16 residues long. DNA of the CDR3: TGTGCCAGCAGTTCAACAGGGCGGGCGGACACCGGGGAGCTGTTTTTT. Translation: CASSSTGRADTGELFF. The whole variable domain, remainder taken from reference TRBV28 and TRBJ2-2, is DVKVTQSSRYLVKRTGEKVFLECVQDMDHENMFWYRQDPGLGLRLIYFSYDVKMKEKGDIPEGYSVSREKKERFSLILESASTNQTSMYLCASSSTGRADTGELFFGEGSRLTVL.

This rearrangement joins TRBV4-2 to TRBJ1-6; unclear D gene. Germline V gene data show CDR1 as LGHNA and CDR2 as YNFKEQ. Trimming removed 8 bases at V and 7 bases at J, with 15 bases between. The CDR3 totals 14 residues. DNA for the CDR3: TGTGCCAGCGGGGAACGGGTTCGGAATTCACCCCTCCACTTT. Protein: CASGERVRNSPLHF.

V gene TRBV7-3 combines with J gene TRBJ2-3; TRBD2 matches at 10 bases. CDR1 is SGHTA and CDR2 is FQGTGA in the germline V gene. After removal of 5 bases from V and 3 bases from J, the junction contained 11 bases not matched to a gene. The CDR3 has 17 amino acids. The CDR3 DNA reads as TGTGCCAGCAGCCCCTCCTCTAGCGGGAGTTGGACAGATACGCAGTATTTT. Translation gives CASSPSSSGSWTDTQYF.

The gene calls are TRBV6-5 and TRBJ2-1; D is unclear. V shed 10 bases and J shed 4 bases, with 20 bases lying between them. Germline V CDR1 and CDR2: MNHEY, SVGAGI. The CDR3 is made up of 15 amino acids. In DNA form, the CDR3 reads TGTGCCACCGGTAAGTCGGACCTGGGGTACAATGAGCAGTTCTTC. Its protein product is CATGKSDLGYNEQFF.

This chain links TRBV6-4 with TRBJ2-7; TRBD2 aligns across 10 bases. The CDR3 contains 15 residues. Germline lookup yields CDR1 MRHNA and CDR2 SNTAGT. V dropped 7 bases and J dropped 2; count of bases not matched to a gene: 8. The DNA for the CDR3 is TGTGCCAGCACTCAGCCGGGACTAGCGACCTACGAGCAGTACTTC. Translated, it gives CASTQPGLATYEQYF.

J is TRBJ2-7 and V is TRBV11-2; 9 bases are a match to TRBD1. The V and J ends lost 4 bases and 5 bases, in that order; junction bases with no gene match: 9. CDR1 and CDR2 (germline): SGHAT, FQNNGV. The CDR3 extends over 15 amino acids. Here the CDR3 DNA reads TGTGCCAGCAGCTCAGCGGGACAGGGTCGGGACGAGCAGTACTTC. As protein: CASSSAGQGRDEQYF.

This clone was picked up a small number of times. J is TRBJ1-6 and V is TRBV6-5; D is perhaps TRBD1 (5 bases). Germline lookup yields CDR1 MNHEY and CDR2 SVGAGI. CDR3 length: 13 amino acids. The germline V and J ends were trimmed by 3 bases and 14 bases, with 14 bases remaining between them. The CDR3 here is CASSYSTDRALHF. In DNA, the CDR3 is TGTGCCAGCAGTTATTCGACAGATCGAGCCCTCCACTTT.

This clone was found a few times. The rearrangement uses TRBV7-9 and TRBJ2-7, with D tentatively TRBD1 (6 bases). This CDR3 is built from 12 residues. Germline values: CDR1 SEHNR, CDR2 FQNEAQ (reference sequence). The germline V and J ends were trimmed by 4 bases and 4 bases, with 8 bases remaining between them. CDR3 amino acids: CASSSGTYEQYF. DNA for the CDR3: TGTGCCAGCAGCTCCGGGACATACGAGCAGTACTTC. The variable domain in full, with the rest retrieved from reference TRBV7-9 and TRBJ2-7, is DTGVSQNPRHKITKRGQNVTFRCDPISEHNRLYWYRQTLGQGPEFLTYFQNEAQLEKSRLLSDRFSAERPKGSFSTLEIQRTEQGDSAMYLCASSSGTYEQYFGPGTRLTVT.

This clone was observed a few times. The rearrangement links TRBV14 to TRBJ2-7, with D perhaps TRBD1 (5 bases). Trimming shortened V by 4 bases and J by 3 bases, and 13 bases separated the two germline ends. This CDR3 comprises 14 residues. The germline V gene encodes CDR1 SGHDN and CDR2 FVKESK. CDR3 residues: CASSRLADSYEQYF. The CDR3 DNA follows: TGTGCCAGCAGCCGCCTGGCAGACAGCTACGAGCAGTACTTC.

This sequence joins TRBV7-6 and TRBJ2-7; D remains ambiguous. Trimming pared 1 base from V and 4 bases from J, leaving 5 bases between. CDR1 is SGHVS and CDR2 is FNYEAQ in the germline V gene. The CDR3 spans 12 residues. CDR3 region: CASSLGSYEQYF. The CDR3 DNA follows: TGTGCCAGCAGCTTAGGGAGTTACGAGCAGTACTTC. Complete variable domain (other parts from reference TRBV7-6 and TRBJ2-7): GAGVSQSPRYKVTKRGQDVALRCDPISGHVSLYWYRQALGQGPEFLTYFNYEAQQDKSGLPNDRFSAERPEGSISTLTIQRTEQRDSAMYRCASSLGSYEQYFGPGTRLTVT.

This clone was seen more than once but under ten times. The genes are TRBV11-2 and TRBJ2-5, with 11 bases fitting TRBD2. Germline CDR1 and CDR2: SGHAT and FQNNGV. This CDR3 is built from 14 residues. Trimming took 5 bases from V and 7 from J; bases not matched to a gene: 6. As DNA, the CDR3 is TGTGCCAGCAGCGGACTAGCGGGTGGACGGACCCAGTACTTC. This sequence encodes CASSGLAGGRTQYF.

Judged by abundance, this clone is medium-sized. This probably arose from a read error, given a far larger clone one base away. This sequence joins TRBV11-2 and TRBJ2-5; 9 nucleotides line up with TRBD2. CDR1 is SGHAT, CDR2 FQNNGV, per germline. There are 15 residues in the CDR3. CDR3 sequence reads: CARSFGAGGRETQYF. Written as DNA, the CDR3 is TGTGCCCGCAGCTTTGGGGCGGGGGGGCGAGAGACCCAGTACTTC.

A note on this clone: One end of the junction is discordant with germline, which a read error may explain. This chain uses TRBV5-6 with TRBJ2-1, with 13 bases aligning to TRBD2. This CDR3 comprises 18 residues. Germline V gene data show CDR1 as SGHDT and CDR2 as YYEEEE. CDR3 sequence: CAGSELAGGIQAYNEQFF. For the CDR3, the DNA is TGTGCCGGCAGCGAACTAGCGGGAGGGATTCAAGCCTACAATGAGCAGTTCTTC.

The chain uses TRBV5-1 and TRBJ2-1; 11 positions match TRBD1. V shed 3 bases, J shed 5 bases, and the junction held 7 bases outside the gene matches. Germline CDR1 reads SGHRS; CDR2 reads YFSETQ. This CDR3 is 16 amino acids long. Here the CDR3 reads CASSSGPGQGDNEQFF. The CDR3 nucleotides are TGCGCCAGCAGCTCGGGTCCGGGACAGGGGGACAATGAGCAGTTCTTC.

This clone has a single count. The chain joins TRBV5-7 to TRBJ1-6, with D hard to call. TRBV5-7 is filed as an ORF, its function uncertain. The V gene lost 7 bases and the J gene lost 7 bases, with 15 bases spanning the gap. The length of the CDR3 is 14 residues. The CDR3 region has the DNA TGTGCCAGCGGGGAACGGGTTCGGAATTCACCCCTCCACTTT. The encoded protein is CASGERVRNSPLHF.

V and J are TRBV28 and TRBJ2-7; 9 bases are a match to TRBD2. V shed 4 bases and J 2 bases; nucleotides not matched to a gene: 6. Per the germline V gene, CDR1 is MDHEN and CDR2 is SYDVKM. The CDR3 has 15 residues. The CDR3 loop is CASSSPRLAAYEQYF. CDR3 coding DNA: TGTGCCAGCAGTTCCCCTAGACTAGCGGCCTACGAGCAGTACTTC. The full variable domain, with the rest looked up from reference TRBV28 and TRBJ2-7, is DVKVTQSSRYLVKRTGEKVFLECVQDMDHENMFWYRQDPGLGLRLIYFSYDVKMKEKGDIPEGYSVSREKKERFSLILESASTNQTSMYLCASSSPRLAAYEQYFGPGTRLTVT.

By sample share, this clone is medium-sized (0.01 to 0.1%). The chain employs TRBV5-1 and TRBJ1-1; a weak D match, TRBD1 (5 bases). Between the trimmed V and J ends, which lost 0 bases and 5 bases, there was a span of 11 bases. The length of the CDR3 is 14 residues. CDR1 is SGHRS, CDR2 YFSETQ, per germline. As DNA, the CDR3 is TGCGCCAGCAGCTTGGCAGCAGGGATAACTGAAGCTTTCTTT. Translated: CASSLAAGITEAFF.

V gene TRBV5-1 combines with J gene TRBJ2-3; 10 nucleotides agree with TRBD1. The CDR3 is made up of 15 amino acids. The germline V gene encodes CDR1 SGHRS and CDR2 YFSETQ. Germline trimming cut 3 bases from V and 1 base from J; bases unmatched to any gene: 2. The CDR3 nucleotides read TGCGCCAGCAGCTCAGGGACAGGGGGCACAGATACGCAGTATTTT. Amino acid sequence: CASSSGTGGTDTQYF.